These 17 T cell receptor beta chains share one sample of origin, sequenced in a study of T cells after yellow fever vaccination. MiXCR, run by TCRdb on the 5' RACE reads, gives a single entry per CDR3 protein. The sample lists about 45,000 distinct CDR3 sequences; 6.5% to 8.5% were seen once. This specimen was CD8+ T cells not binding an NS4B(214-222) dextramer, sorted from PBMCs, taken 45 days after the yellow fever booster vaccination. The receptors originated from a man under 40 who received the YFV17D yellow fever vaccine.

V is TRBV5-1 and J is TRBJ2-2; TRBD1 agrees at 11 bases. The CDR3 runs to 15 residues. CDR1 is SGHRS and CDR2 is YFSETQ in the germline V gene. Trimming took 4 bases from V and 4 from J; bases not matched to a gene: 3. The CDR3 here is CASSLGQGATGELFF. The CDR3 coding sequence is TGCGCCAGCAGCCTCGGACAGGGGGCCACCGGGGAGCTGTTTTTT.

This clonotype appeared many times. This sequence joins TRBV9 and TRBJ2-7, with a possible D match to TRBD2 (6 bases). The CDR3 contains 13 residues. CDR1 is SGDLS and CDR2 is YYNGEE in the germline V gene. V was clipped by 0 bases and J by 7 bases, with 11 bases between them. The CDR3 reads CASSVVGSSEQYF. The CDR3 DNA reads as TGTGCCAGCAGCGTAGTCGGGAGCAGTGAGCAGTACTTC.

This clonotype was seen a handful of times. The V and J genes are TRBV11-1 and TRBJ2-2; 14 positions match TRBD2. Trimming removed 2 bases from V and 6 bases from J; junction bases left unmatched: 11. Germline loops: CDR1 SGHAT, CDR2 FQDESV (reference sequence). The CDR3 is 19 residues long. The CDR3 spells CASSLPTSGRETPPGELFF. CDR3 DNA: TGTGCCAGCAGCTTACCGACTAGCGGGAGGGAAACCCCCCCCGGGGAGCTGTTTTTT.

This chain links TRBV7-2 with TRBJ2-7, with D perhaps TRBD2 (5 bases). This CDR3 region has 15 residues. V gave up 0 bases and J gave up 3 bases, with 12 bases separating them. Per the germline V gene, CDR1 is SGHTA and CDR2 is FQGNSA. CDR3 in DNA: TGTGCCAGCAGCTTAGCGCTACTCGGGAACTACGAGCAGTACTTC. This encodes CASSLALLGNYEQYF.

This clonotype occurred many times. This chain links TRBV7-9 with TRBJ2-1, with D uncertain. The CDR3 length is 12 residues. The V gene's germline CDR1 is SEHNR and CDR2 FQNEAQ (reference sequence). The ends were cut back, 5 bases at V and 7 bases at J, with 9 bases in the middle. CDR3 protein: CASSKTRNEQFF. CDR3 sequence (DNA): TGTGCCAGCAGCAAAACCAGGAATGAGCAGTTCTTC.

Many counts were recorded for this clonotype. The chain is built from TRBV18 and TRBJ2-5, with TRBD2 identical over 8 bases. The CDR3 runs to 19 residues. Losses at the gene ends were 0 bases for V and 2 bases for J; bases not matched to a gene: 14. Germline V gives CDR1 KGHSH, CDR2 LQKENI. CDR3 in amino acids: CASSPPVSQRTSKQETQYF. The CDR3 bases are TGTGCCAGCTCACCACCGGTCTCCCAACGGACTAGCAAACAAGAGACCCAGTACTTC.

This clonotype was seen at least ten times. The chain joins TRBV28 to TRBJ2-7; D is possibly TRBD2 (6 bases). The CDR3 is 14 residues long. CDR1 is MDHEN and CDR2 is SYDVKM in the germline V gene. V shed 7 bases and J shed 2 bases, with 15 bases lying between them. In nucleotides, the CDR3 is TGTGCCAGCACCCCTGTCGGCGGGACCTACGAGCAGTACTTC. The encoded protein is CASTPVGGTYEQYF.

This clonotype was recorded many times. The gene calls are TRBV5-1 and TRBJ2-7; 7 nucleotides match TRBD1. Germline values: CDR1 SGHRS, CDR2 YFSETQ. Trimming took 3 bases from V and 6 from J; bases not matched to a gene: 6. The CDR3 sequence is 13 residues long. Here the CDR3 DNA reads TGCGCCAGCAGCTGGGACAGTCTGGGCGAGCAGTACTTC. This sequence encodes CASSWDSLGEQYF. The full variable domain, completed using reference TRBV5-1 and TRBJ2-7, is KAGVTQTPRYLIKTRGQQVTLSCSPISGHRSVSWYQQTPGQGLQFLFEYFSETQRNKGNFPGRFSGRQFSNSRSEMNVSTLELGDSALYLCASSWDSLGEQYFGPGTRLTVT.

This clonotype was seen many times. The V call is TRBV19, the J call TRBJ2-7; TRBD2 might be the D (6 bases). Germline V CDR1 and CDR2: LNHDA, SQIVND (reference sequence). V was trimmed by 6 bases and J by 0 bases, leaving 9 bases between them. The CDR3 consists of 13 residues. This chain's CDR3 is CASSPSVSYEQYF. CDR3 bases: TGTGCCAGTAGCCCTAGCGTCTCCTACGAGCAGTACTTC.

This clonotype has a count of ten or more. For the CDR3, the DNA is TGCGCCAGCAGCGCTACCTTTACGGGACAGGGGTGGGATGAGCAGTTCTTC. Amino acids: CASSATFTGQGWDEQFF. The chain employs TRBV5-1 and TRBJ2-1, with 10 bases lining up with TRBD1. The germline V gene encodes CDR1 SGHRS and CDR2 YFSETQ. V dropped 4 bases and J dropped 8; count of bases not matched to a gene: 15. The CDR3 extends over 17 amino acids.

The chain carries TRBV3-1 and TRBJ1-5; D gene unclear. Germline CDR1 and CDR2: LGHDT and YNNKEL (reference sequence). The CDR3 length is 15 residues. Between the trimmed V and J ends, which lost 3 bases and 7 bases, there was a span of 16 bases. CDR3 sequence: CASSQSVALSQPQHF. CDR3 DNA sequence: TGTGCCAGCAGCCAGTCGGTGGCTCTCTCGCAGCCCCAGCATTTT.

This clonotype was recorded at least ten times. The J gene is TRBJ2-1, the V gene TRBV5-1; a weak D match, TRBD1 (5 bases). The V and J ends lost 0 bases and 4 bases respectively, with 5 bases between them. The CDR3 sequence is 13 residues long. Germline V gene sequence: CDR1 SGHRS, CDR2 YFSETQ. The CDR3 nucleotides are TGCGCCAGCAGCTTGGGACAGTACAATGAGCAGTTCTTC. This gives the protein CASSLGQYNEQFF.

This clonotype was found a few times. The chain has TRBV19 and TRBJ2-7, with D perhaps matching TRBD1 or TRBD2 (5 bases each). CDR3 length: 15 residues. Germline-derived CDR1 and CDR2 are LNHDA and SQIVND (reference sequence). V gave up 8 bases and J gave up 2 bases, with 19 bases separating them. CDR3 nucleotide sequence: TGTGCCAGTGCGTCCCACTGGGGGAACCCCTACGAGCAGTACTTC. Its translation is CASASHWGNPYEQYF. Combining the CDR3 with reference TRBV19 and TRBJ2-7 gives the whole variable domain DGGITQSPKYLFRKEGQNVTLSCEQNLNHDAMYWYRQDPGQGLRLIYYSQIVNDFQKGDIAEGYSVSREKKESFPLTVTSAQKNPTAFYLCASASHWGNPYEQYFGPGTRLTVT.

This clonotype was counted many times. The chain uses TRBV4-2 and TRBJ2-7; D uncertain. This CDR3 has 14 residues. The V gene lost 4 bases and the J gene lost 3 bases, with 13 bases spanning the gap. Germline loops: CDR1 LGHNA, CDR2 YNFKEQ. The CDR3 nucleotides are TGTGCCAGCAGCCCCCGGGCGCTCCACTACGAGCAGTACTTC. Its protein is CASSPRALHYEQYF.

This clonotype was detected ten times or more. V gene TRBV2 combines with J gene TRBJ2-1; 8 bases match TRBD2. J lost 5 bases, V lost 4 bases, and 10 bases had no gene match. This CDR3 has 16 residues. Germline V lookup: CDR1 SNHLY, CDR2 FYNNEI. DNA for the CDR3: TGTGCCAGCAGTGGGCTAGCGGGTGAGGTCCACAATGAGCAGTTCTTC. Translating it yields CASSGLAGEVHNEQFF.

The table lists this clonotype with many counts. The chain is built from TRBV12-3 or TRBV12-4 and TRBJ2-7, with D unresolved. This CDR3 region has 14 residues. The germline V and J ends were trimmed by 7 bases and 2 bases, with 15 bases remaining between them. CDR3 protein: CASTLTTEAYEQYF. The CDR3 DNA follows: TGTGCCAGCACATTAACTACAGAAGCCTACGAGCAGTACTTC.

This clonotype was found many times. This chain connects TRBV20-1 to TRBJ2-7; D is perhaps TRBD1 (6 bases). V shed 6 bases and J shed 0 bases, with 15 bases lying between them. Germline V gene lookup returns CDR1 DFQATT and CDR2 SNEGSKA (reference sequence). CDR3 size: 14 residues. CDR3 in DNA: TGCAGTGCCTCAACCATCAGGGGCTCCTACGAGCAGTACTTC. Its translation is CSASTIRGSYEQYF.